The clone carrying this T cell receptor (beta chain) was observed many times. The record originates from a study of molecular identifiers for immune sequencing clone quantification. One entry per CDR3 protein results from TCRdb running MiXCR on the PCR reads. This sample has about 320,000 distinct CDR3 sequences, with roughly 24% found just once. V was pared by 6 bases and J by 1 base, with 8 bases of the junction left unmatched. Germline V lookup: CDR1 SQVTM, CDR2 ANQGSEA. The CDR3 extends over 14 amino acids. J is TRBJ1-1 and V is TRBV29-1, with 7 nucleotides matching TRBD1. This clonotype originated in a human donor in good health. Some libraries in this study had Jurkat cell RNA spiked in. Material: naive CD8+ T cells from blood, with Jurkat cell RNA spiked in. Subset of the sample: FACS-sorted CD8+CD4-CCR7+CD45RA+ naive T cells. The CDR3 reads CSVAGTATNTEAFF. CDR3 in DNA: TGCAGCGTAGCCGGGACAGCAACGAACACTGAAGCTTTCTTT.